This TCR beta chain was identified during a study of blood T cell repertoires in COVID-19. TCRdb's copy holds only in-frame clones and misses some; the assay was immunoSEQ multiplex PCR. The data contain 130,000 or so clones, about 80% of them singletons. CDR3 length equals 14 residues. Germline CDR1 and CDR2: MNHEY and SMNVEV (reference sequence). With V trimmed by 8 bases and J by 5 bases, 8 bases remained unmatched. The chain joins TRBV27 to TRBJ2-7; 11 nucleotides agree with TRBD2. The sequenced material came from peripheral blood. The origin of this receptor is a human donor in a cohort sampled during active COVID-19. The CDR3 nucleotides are TGTGCCAGCGGTAGCGGGAGGGGGGTCCACGAGCAGTACTTC. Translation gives CASGSGRGVHEQYF.